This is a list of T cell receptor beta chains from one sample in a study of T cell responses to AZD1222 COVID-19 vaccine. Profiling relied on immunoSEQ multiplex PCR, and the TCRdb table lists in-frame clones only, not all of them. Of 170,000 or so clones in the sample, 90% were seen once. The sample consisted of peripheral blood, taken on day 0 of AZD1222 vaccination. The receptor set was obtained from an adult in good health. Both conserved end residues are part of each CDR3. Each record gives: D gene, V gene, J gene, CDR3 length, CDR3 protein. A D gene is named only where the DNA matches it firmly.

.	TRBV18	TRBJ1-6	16	CASSPESGSYNSPLHF
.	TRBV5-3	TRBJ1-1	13	CARSPNRNTEAFF
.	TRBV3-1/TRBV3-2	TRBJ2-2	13	CASSQSWGRELFF
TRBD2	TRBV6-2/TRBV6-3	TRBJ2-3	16	CASSYPVSGAPDTQYF
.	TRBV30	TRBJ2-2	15	CAWSVPPQVTGELFF
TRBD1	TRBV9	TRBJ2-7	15	CASSVDEGASYEQYF
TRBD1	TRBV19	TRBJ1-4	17	CASSISRGTGPNEKLFF
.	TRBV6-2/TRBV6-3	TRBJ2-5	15	CASSYGTSERETQYF
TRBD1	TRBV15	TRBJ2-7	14	CATSTWDSTYEQYF
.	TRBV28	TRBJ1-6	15	CASTPPGFSDSPLHF
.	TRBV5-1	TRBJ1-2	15	CASSPPSGGANGYTF
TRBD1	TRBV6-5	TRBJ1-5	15	CASRETGIRIEPQHF
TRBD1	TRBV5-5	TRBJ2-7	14	CASSEDRGSYEQYF
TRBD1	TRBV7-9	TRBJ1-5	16	CASSFGQGARSQPQHF
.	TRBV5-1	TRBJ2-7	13	CASSSDGTYEQYF
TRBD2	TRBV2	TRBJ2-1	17	CASSEVGTSGGRNEQFF
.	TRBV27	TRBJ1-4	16	CASSQTVGPTNEKLFF
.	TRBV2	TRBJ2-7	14	CASSQGTQSYEQYF
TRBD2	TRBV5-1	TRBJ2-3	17	CASSSGTSGASTDTQYF
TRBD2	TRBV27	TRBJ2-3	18	CASSLGTSGGRSTDTQYF
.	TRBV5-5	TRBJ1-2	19	CASSPSTMARTRSGYGYTF
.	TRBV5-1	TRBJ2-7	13	CASSLSSVYEQYF
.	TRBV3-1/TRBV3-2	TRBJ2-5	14	CASSQEGAFETQYF
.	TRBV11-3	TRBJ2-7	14	CASSLDRTAYEQYF
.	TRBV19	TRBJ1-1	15	CASSSKEELNTEAFF
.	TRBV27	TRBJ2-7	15	CASSLQGLPFYEQYF
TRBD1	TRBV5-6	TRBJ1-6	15	CASSPTGQGNSPLHF
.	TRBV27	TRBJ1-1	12	CASSPPAGGAFF
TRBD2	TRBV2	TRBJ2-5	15	CASSEGRGAQETQYF
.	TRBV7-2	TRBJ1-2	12	CASSLISYGYTF
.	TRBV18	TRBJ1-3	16	CASSPETPSSGNTIYF
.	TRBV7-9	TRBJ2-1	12	CALRGTDNEQFF
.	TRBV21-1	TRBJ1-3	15	CASSGYPRAGNTIYF
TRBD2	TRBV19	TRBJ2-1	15	CASSMTSGSYNEQFF
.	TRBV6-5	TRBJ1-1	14	CASRGSEMNTEAFF
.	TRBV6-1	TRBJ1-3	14	CASSEASSGNTIYF
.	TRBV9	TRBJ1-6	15	CASSVGNSWGSPLHF
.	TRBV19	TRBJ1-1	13	CASSPSWGTEAFF
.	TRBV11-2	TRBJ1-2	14	CASSPVRGQDGYTF
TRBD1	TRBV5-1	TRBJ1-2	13	CASSMTGDGGYTF
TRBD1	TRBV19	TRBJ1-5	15	CASSGTGGGNQPQHF
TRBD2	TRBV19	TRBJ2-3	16	CASSISLAGGTDTQYF
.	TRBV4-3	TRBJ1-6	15	CASSQFRAHNSPLHF
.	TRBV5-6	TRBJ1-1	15	CASSLGGPGLEAAFF
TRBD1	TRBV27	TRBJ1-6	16	CASSFHRGQGLSPLHF
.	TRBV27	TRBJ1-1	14	CASSQPGLGTEAFF
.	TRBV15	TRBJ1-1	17	CATSPRRGLTPNTEAFF
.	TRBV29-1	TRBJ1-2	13	CSVESREDYGYTF
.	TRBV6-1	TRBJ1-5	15	CASSDEAGANQPQHF
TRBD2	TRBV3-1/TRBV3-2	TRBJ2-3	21	CASSPVGWVRGGRLKEDTQYF
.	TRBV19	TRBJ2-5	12	CASSIVEGTQYF
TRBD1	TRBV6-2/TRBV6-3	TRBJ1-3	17	CASSYSDRGLSGNTIYF
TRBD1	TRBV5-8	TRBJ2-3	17	CASSLRGRWGNTDTQYF
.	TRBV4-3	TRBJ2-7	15	CASSQEWASAYEQYF
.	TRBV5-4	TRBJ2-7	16	CASSPAGPLRSGEQYF
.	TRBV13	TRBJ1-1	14	CASSLGAGRTEAFF
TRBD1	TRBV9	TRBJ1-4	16	CASSPRQGDVGEKLFF
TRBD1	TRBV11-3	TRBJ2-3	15	CASSLRQGSTDTQYF
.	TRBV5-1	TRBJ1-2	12	CASRPGQSGYTF